These 27 T cell receptor beta chains were sequenced from one sample in a study of Graves' ophthalmopathy and Graves' hyperthyroidism. CDR3 regions of TCR beta were amplified from RNA transcripts. An initial RT-PCR round employing HTBI primers preceded a second-round multiplex PCR. TCRdb passed the multiplex PCR reads through MiXCR, listing each CDR3 protein once. Of about half a million distinct CDR3 sequences in the sample, approximately 15% were seen once. Sample: blood. These TCRs come from a woman aged 25 to 39 with Graves' ophthalmopathy.

Regarding this clonotype: A read error may explain this, as a much larger clone is one base away. V usage is TRBV6-1 and J usage is TRBJ1-3; no clear D. CDR3 size: 14 residues. Germline V gene data show CDR1 as MNHNS and CDR2 as SASEGT. This CDR3 is CASSERGSGNTICF. For the CDR3, the DNA is TGTGCCAGCAGTGAACGAGGTTCGGGAAACACCATATGTTTT.

This clonotype came up many times. The rearrangement uses TRBV5-1 and TRBJ1-2; 10 nucleotides line up with TRBD1. Germline assignment: CDR1 SGHRS and CDR2 YFSETQ. The junction had 12 bases not matched to a gene; V was cut back by 4 bases and J by 6 bases. This CDR3 has 16 residues. CDR3: CASSQTGGRGINGYTF. The CDR3 nucleotides read TGCGCCAGCAGCCAGACAGGGGGCCGGGGTATTAATGGCTACACCTTC.

In its sample, this clonotype was seen many times. This rearrangement joins TRBV27 to TRBJ2-7; possibly TRBD1 or TRBD2 for D (5 bases each). The germline V and J ends were trimmed by 4 bases and 6 bases, with 7 bases remaining between them. Germline V gives CDR1 MNHEY, CDR2 SMNVEV (reference sequence). The CDR3 length is 11 residues. The CDR3 coding sequence is TGTGCCAGCAGTTGGGGGAGCGAGCAGTACTTC. This gives the protein CASSWGSEQYF.

As DNA, the CDR3 is TGCAGCCAAGGGCCTATAGGGATTTACGAGCAGTACTTC. It codes for CSQGPIGIYEQYF. The chain carries TRBV29-1 and TRBJ2-7; D is unresolved. Germline V gene data show CDR1 as SQVTM and CDR2 as ANQGSEA. This CDR3 is built from 13 residues. Trimming removed 8 bases from V and 4 bases from J, with 18 bases in between.

This clonotype was counted only a few times. CDR3 DNA sequence: TGTGCCAGCAGCTTAGCACCCCCCGGGGACAGGAGCTCCTATAATTCACCCCTCCACTTT. Translation gives CASSLAPPGDRSSYNSPLHF. The rearrangement joins TRBV11-1 to TRBJ1-6, with 8 bases identical to TRBD1. Germline CDR1 is SGHAT and CDR2 is FQDESV (reference sequence). The V segment lost 0 bases and the J segment 0 bases; nucleotides outside the gene matches: 10. The CDR3 spans 20 residues.

This clonotype was detected ten times or more. The chain is built from TRBV27 and TRBJ2-6; weak D call: TRBD2 (5 bases). The V end was cut by 6 bases, the J end by 4 bases, with 16 bases between. Germline V gene sequence: CDR1 MNHEY, CDR2 SMNVEV (reference sequence). The CDR3 length is 16 residues. The CDR3 spells CASRSAGVKGANVLTF. CDR3 nucleotides: TGTGCCAGCAGGTCAGCCGGGGTGAAAGGGGCCAACGTCCTGACTTTC.

This clonotype was seen once. The rearrangement joins TRBV18 to TRBJ2-5; D unresolved. This CDR3 is 14 amino acids long. V shed 2 bases and J shed 2 bases, with 9 bases lying between them. Germline V gives CDR1 KGHSH, CDR2 LQKENI. The DNA for the CDR3 is TGTGCCAGCTCACCAGCATACCTTCAAGAGACCCAGTACTTC. Translating gives CASSPAYLQETQYF.

Ten or more counts support this clonotype. CDR3 residues: CASKSGTSGSRNREQYF. DNA for the CDR3: TGTGCCAGCAAATCCGGGACTAGCGGGAGTCGGAACCGCGAGCAGTACTTC. This sequence joins TRBV28 and TRBJ2-7, with TRBD2 matching 14 bases. The ends lost 7 bases at V and 6 bases at J; junction bases unmatched: 14. The CDR3 runs to 17 residues. CDR1 is MDHEN and CDR2 is SYDVKM in the germline V gene.

Ten or more counts support this clonotype. The CDR3 coding sequence is TGTGCCAGCAGTTTTAGGTCAGGTGGGCCCTACGAGCAGTACTTC. This sequence encodes CASSFRSGGPYEQYF. V gene TRBV27 combines with J gene TRBJ2-7; D unresolved. V lost 3 bases, J lost 2 bases, and 14 bases lay in between. Germline CDR1 reads MNHEY; CDR2 reads SMNVEV (reference sequence). This CDR3 is built from 15 residues.

This clonotype was counted many times. This rearrangement joins TRBV6-5 to TRBJ1-1; 7 nucleotides match TRBD1. The V and J ends lost 6 bases and 3 bases, in that order; junction bases with no gene match: 7. Germline V gene lookup returns CDR1 MNHEY and CDR2 SVGAGI. This CDR3 comprises 14 residues. The CDR3: CASRGRDRYTEAFF. As DNA, the CDR3 is TGTGCCAGCAGAGGCCGGGACAGATACACTGAAGCTTTCTTT.

This clonotype was found many times. The J gene is TRBJ2-3, the V gene TRBV20-1; 10 nucleotides line up with TRBD2. Trimming at V came to 6 bases and at J to 2 bases, leaving 8 bases not matched to a gene. The CDR3 consists of 15 residues. Germline V gene data show CDR1 as DFQATT and CDR2 as SNEGSKA (reference sequence). CDR3 nucleotides: TGCAGTGCATTGACTAGCGGGTTCTCCACAGATACGCAGTATTTT. It specifies CSALTSGFSTDTQYF.

Many counts were recorded for this clonotype. This chain uses TRBV3-1 with TRBJ1-1, with D maybe TRBD1 (5 bases). CDR3 length: 16 amino acids. Germline lookup yields CDR1 LGHDT and CDR2 YNNKEL (reference sequence). The V end lost 5 bases, the J end lost 1 base, and 17 bases lay between the germline ends. The CDR3 loop is CASSGQGGIGNTEAFF. In DNA form, the CDR3 reads TGTGCCAGCAGCGGGCAGGGTGGTATAGGGAACACTGAAGCTTTCTTT.

In its sample, this clonotype was seen many times. The genes are TRBV29-1 and TRBJ1-1; no reliable D call. Germline-derived CDR1 and CDR2 are SQVTM and ANQGSEA. The CDR3 sequence is 13 residues long. The germline V and J ends were trimmed by 2 bases and 8 bases, with 15 bases remaining between them. CDR3 protein: CSVEWKGKPEAFF. In DNA, the CDR3 is TGCAGCGTTGAATGGAAGGGCAAACCGGAAGCTTTCTTT.

This clonotype was recorded many times. The chain has TRBV10-2 and TRBJ2-7; D remains ambiguous. V shed 0 bases and J shed 2 bases, with 8 bases lying between them. This CDR3 is 14 amino acids long. CDR1 and CDR2 from the germline V gene are WSHSY and SAAADI. CDR3 sequence (DNA): TGCGCCAGCAGTGAGTCCGTCAGAACCTACGAGCAGTACTTC. This codes for CASSESVRTYEQYF.

This clonotype came up many times. The J gene is TRBJ1-2, the V gene TRBV12-3 or TRBV12-4, with 7 positions matching TRBD1. The length of the CDR3 is 14 residues. Unmatched junction bases numbered 4, after V lost 3 bases and J lost 3 bases. The CDR3 loop reads CASSFRDSYYGYTF. As DNA, the CDR3 is TGTGCCAGCAGTTTCCGGGACAGCTACTATGGCTACACCTTC.

Many counts were recorded for this clonotype. The chain combines TRBV7-8 with TRBJ1-1, with unresolved D. Germline-derived CDR1 and CDR2 are SGHVS and FQNEAQ. The CDR3 spans 10 residues. The V end lost 5 bases, the J end lost 8 bases, and 6 bases lay between the germline ends. As DNA, the CDR3 is TGTGCCAGCAGCACAGACGAAGCTTTCTTT. It translates to CASSTDEAFF.

The gene calls are TRBV11-2 and TRBJ2-7; 8 positions match TRBD1. V lost 5 bases to trimming and J lost 2 bases; unmatched junction nucleotides: 11. Germline loops: CDR1 SGHAT, CDR2 FQNNGV. There are 16 residues in the CDR3. In nucleotides, the CDR3 is TGTGCCAGCAGCCACCGACAGGGGCGGAGAACCTACGAGCAGTACTTC. Translation gives CASSHRQGRRTYEQYF.

This clonotype was seen ten or more times. The gene calls are TRBV20-1 and TRBJ2-2, with 8 positions matching TRBD2. Trimming cost V 6 bases and J 4 bases; bases outside gene matches: 10. Germline CDR1 DFQATT, CDR2 SNEGSKA (reference sequence). The CDR3 runs to 15 residues. CDR3 sequence reads: CSAAIAGLRTGELFF. CDR3 sequence (DNA): TGCAGTGCCGCAATAGCGGGACTACGCACCGGGGAGCTGTTTTTT.

As for this clonotype: A junction boundary mismatches the germline segment, possibly from a read error. The V call is TRBV28, the J call TRBJ2-7, with a tentative D call TRBD1 (5 bases). The CDR3 spans 16 residues. Germline V gene sequence: CDR1 MDHEN, CDR2 SYDVKM. Written as DNA, the CDR3 is TGCGCCAGCAGCCAAGAGCGTGTCCAGGGTCTTTACGAGCAGTACTTC. The encoded protein is CASSQERVQGLYEQYF.

This clonotype was recorded at least ten times. V gene TRBV12-3 or TRBV12-4 combines with J gene TRBJ2-2, with D possibly being TRBD1 (6 bases). V lost 3 bases to trimming and J lost 4 bases, with 9 bases between them. The CDR3 length is 14 residues. The CDR3 bases are TGTGCCAGCAGTTTTTTCAGGGGCACCGGGGAGCTGTTTTTT. This encodes CASSFFRGTGELFF.

This clonotype came up many times. V is TRBV5-1 and J is TRBJ1-2; TRBD1 matches 10 bases. Germline-derived CDR1 and CDR2 are SGHRS and YFSETQ. The CDR3 covers 15 residues. The V segment lost 3 bases and the J segment 4 bases; nucleotides outside the gene matches: 6. CDR3 loop: CASSSGTGVAYGYTF. Written as DNA, the CDR3 is TGCGCCAGCAGCTCCGGGACAGGGGTAGCCTATGGCTACACCTTC.

This clonotype was detected only a few times. This rearrangement joins TRBV6-1 to TRBJ1-3, with D possibly matching TRBD1 (6 bases). Germline lookup yields CDR1 MNHNS and CDR2 SASEGT. This CDR3 region has 15 residues. Deletions cut 6 bases from V and 0 bases from J, with 12 bases between. The CDR3 region is CASRRSGDSGNTIYF. DNA of the CDR3: TGTGCCAGCAGGCGATCAGGGGACTCTGGAAACACCATATATTTT.

In its sample, this clonotype was seen many times. CDR3: CASSPQGLQPQHF. CDR3 bases: TGTGCCAGCTCACCACAGGGGCTTCAGCCCCAGCATTTT. The genes are TRBV18 and TRBJ1-5; a possible D gene is TRBD1 (5 bases). V was clipped by 1 base and J by 6 bases, with 7 bases between them. CDR1 KGHSH and CDR2 LQKENI come from the germline V gene. The length of the CDR3 is 13 residues.

The rearrangement links TRBV5-1 to TRBJ2-5; D is ambiguous. Germline V gene lookup returns CDR1 SGHRS and CDR2 YFSETQ. The CDR3 runs to 12 residues. Deletions cut 4 bases from V and 5 bases from J, with 9 bases between. CDR3 in DNA: TGCGCCAGCAGCCCCCGGGTTGAGACCCAGTACTTC. Translation gives CASSPRVETQYF.

This clonotype was picked up many times. The gene calls are TRBV6-1 and TRBJ1-1, with D hard to call. The CDR3 is made up of 14 amino acids. Trimming pared 4 bases from V and 3 bases from J, leaving 12 bases between. Looked up from germline, CDR1 is MNHNS and CDR2 is SASEGT. The CDR3 loop is CASSAIRGDTEAFF. As DNA, the CDR3 is TGTGCCAGCAGTGCGATTCGCGGAGACACTGAAGCTTTCTTT.

This clonotype was counted many times. This chain joins TRBV5-5 and TRBJ1-5, with 7 bases matching TRBD1. V trimming: 3 bases; J trimming: 0 bases; junction bases outside the gene matches: 6. The CDR3 loop spans 16 amino acids. Germline CDR1 reads SGHKS; CDR2 reads YYEKEE (reference sequence). The CDR3 nucleotides are TGTGCCAGCAGCTATCAGGACAGGTATAGCAATCAGCCCCAGCATTTT. This encodes CASSYQDRYSNQPQHF.

There are many counts of this clonotype. The V gene is TRBV20-1, the J gene TRBJ1-5, with 8 bases identical to TRBD1. After removal of 6 bases from V and 3 bases from J, the junction contained 4 bases not matched to a gene. Germline values: CDR1 DFQATT, CDR2 SNEGSKA (reference sequence). The CDR3 length is 13 residues. In nucleotides, the CDR3 is TGCAGTGCCGGACAGGGCCCCAATCAGCCCCAGCATTTT. Encoded protein: CSAGQGPNQPQHF.